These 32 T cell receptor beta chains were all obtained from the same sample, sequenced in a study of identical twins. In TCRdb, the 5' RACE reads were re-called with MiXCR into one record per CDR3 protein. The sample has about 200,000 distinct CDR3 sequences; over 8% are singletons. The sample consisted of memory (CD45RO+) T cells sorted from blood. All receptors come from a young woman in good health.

The CDR3 here is CASSEGGTGYYNEQFF. The CDR3 coding sequence is TGTGCCAGCAGCGAAGGCGGGACAGGCTACTACAATGAGCAGTTCTTC. The chain employs TRBV7-2 and TRBJ2-1; TRBD1 matches 8 bases. This CDR3 is built from 16 residues. The germline gives CDR1 SGHTA, CDR2 FQGNSA. J gave up 3 bases and V 5 bases, and 9 bases lay outside the gene matches. Together with reference TRBV7-2 and TRBJ2-1, the CDR3 gives the full variable domain: GAGVSQSPSNKVTEKGKDVELRCDPISGHTALYWYRQSLGQGLEFLIYFQGNSAPDKSGLPSDRFSAERTGGSVSTLTIQRTQQEDSAVYLCASSEGGTGYYNEQFFGPGTRLTVL.

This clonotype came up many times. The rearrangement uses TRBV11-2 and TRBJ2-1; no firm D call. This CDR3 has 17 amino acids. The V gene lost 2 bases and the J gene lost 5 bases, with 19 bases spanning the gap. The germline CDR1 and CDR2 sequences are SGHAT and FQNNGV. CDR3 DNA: TGTGCCAGCAGCTTACATATTAGGCACAGTAAAAACAATGAGCAGTTCTTC. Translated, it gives CASSLHIRHSKNNEQFF. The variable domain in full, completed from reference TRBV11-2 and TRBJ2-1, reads EAGVAQSPRYKIIEKRQSVAFWCNPISGHATLYWYQQILGQGPKLLIQFQNNGVVDDSQLPKDRFSAERLKGVDSTLKIQPAKLEDSAVYLCASSLHIRHSKNNEQFFGPGTRLTVL.

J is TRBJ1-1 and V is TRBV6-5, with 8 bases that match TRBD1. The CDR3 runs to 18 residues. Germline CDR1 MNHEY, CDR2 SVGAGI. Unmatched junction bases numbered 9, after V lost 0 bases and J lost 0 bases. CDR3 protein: CASSYSKGRQGMNTEAFF. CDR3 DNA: TGTGCCAGCAGTTACTCGAAAGGGAGACAGGGGATGAACACTGAAGCTTTCTTT.

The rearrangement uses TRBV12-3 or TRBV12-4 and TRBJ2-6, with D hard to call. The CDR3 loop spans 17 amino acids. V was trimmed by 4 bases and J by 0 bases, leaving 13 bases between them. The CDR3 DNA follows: TGTGCCAGCAGTTCCAGGATTTCTCTCTCTGGGGCCAACGTCCTGACTTTC. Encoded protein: CASSSRISLSGANVLTF.

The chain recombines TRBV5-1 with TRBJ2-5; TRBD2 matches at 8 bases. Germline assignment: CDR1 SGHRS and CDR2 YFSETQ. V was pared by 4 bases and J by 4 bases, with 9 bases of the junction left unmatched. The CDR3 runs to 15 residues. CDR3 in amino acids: CASSRGGSDGETQYF. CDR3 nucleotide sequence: TGCGCCAGCAGCCGGGGGGGGAGCGATGGAGAGACCCAGTACTTC.

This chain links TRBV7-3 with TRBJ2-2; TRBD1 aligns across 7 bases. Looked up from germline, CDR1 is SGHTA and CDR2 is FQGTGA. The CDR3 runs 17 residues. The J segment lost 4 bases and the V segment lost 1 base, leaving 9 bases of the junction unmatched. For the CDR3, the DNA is TGTGCCAGCAGCTTAATCGGGACAGTTATTAGCACCGGGGAGCTGTTTTTT. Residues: CASSLIGTVISTGELFF.

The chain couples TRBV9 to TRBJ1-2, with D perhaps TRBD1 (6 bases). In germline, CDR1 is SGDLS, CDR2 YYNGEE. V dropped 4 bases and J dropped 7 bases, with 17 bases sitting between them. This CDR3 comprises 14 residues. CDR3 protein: CASSPPQGRPGYTF. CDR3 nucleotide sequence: TGTGCCAGCAGCCCCCCACAGGGTAGGCCTGGCTACACCTTC.

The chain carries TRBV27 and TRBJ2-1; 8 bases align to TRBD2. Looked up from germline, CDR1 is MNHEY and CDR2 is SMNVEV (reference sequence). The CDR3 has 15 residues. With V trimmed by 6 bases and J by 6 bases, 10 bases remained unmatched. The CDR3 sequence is CASRPRGVPSNEQFF. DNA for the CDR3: TGTGCCAGCAGGCCGCGGGGGGTTCCCTCCAATGAGCAGTTCTTC.

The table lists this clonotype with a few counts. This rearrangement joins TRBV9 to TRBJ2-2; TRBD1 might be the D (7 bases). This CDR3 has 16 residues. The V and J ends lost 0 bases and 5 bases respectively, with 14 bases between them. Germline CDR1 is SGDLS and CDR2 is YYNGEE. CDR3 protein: CASSVGNPGGTGELFF. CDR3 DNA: TGTGCCAGCAGCGTAGGCAACCCAGGGGGGACCGGGGAGCTGTTTTTT.

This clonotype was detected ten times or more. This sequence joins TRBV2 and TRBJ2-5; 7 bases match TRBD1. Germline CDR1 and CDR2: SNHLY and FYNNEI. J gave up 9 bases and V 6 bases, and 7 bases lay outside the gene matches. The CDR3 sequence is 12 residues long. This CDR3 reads CASRTTGRAQYF. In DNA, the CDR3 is TGTGCCAGCAGGACGACAGGGCGGGCCCAGTACTTC.

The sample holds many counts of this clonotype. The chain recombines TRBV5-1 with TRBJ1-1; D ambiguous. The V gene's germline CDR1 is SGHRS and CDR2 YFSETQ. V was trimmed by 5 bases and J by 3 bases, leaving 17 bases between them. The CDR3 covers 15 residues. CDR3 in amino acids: CASSGILPGYTEAFF. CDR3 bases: TGCGCCAGCAGTGGAATTCTCCCGGGGTACACTGAAGCTTTCTTT.

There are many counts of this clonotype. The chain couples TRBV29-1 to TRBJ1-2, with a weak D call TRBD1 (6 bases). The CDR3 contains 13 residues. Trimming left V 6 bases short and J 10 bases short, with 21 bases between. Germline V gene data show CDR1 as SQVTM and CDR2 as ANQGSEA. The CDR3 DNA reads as TGCAGCGTGGGGGGCGGTAGTGGACAAATCTACACCTTC. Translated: CSVGGGSGQIYTF.

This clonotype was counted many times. CDR3 sequence reads: CASSFEQVYGYTF. CDR3 DNA sequence: TGTGCCAGCAGTTTTGAACAGGTCTATGGCTACACCTTC. This chain connects TRBV12-3 or TRBV12-4 to TRBJ1-2; a possible D gene is TRBD1 (5 bases). V lost 3 bases, J lost 4 bases, and 9 bases lay in between. This CDR3 comprises 13 residues.

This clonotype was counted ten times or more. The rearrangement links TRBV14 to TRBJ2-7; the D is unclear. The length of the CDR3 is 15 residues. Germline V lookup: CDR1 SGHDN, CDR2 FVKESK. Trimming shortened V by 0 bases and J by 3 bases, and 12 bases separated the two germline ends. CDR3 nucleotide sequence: TGTGCCAGCAGCCAAGATCAAGGGCTCCTCTACGAGCAGTACTTC. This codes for CASSQDQGLLYEQYF.

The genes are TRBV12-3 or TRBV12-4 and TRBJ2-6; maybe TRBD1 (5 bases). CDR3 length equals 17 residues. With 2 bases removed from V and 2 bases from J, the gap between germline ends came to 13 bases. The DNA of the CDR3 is TGTGCCAGCAGTTTATCTGCAGGGAAGCCTGGGGCCAACGTCCTGACTTTC. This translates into CASSLSAGKPGANVLTF.

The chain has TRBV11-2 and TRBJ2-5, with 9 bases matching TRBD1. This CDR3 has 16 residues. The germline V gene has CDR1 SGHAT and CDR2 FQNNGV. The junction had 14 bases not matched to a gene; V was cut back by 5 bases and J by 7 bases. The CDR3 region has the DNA TGTGCCAGCAGCGGACAGCTCTGGGACAGGGCCAGGACCCAGTACTTC. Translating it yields CASSGQLWDRARTQYF.

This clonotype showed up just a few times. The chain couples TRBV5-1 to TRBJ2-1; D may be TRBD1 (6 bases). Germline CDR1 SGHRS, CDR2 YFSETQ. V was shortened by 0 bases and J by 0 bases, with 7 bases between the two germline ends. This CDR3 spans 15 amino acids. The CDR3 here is CASSLDRVSYNEQFF. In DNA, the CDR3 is TGCGCCAGCAGCTTGGACAGGGTCTCCTACAATGAGCAGTTCTTC.

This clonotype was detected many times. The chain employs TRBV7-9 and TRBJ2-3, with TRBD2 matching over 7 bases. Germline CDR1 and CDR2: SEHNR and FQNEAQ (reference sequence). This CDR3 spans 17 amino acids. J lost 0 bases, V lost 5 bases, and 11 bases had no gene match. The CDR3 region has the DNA TGTGCCAGCAGCCCCTCGGCGGGAGCGGGGAGCACAGATACGCAGTATTTT. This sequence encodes CASSPSAGAGSTDTQYF.

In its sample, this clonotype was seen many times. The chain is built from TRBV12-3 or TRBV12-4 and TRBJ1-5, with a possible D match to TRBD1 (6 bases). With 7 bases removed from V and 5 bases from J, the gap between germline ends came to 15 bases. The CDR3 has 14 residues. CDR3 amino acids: CASTQQGIDQPQHF. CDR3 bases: TGTGCCAGCACCCAACAGGGTATCGATCAGCCCCAGCATTTT.

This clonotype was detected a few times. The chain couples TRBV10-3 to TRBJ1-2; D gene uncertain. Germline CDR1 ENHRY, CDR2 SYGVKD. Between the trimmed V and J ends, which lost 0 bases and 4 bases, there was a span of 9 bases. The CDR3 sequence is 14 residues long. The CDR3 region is CAISESGTSYGYTF. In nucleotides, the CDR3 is TGTGCCATCAGTGAGTCGGGTACCTCCTATGGCTACACCTTC.

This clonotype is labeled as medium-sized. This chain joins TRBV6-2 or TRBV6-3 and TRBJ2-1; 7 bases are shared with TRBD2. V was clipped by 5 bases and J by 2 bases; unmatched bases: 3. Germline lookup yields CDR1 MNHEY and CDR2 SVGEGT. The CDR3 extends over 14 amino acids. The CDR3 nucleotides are TGTGCCAGCAGTCGAGCGGGGACCTACAATGAGCAGTTCTTC. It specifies CASSRAGTYNEQFF.

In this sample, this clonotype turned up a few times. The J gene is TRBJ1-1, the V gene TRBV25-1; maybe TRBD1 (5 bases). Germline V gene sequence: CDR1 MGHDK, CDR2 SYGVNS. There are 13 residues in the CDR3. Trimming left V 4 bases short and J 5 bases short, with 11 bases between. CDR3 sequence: CASSADEGTEAFF. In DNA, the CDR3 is TGTGCCAGCAGTGCAGACGAGGGGACTGAAGCTTTCTTT. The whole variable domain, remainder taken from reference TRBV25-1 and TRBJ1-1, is EADIYQTPRYLVIGTGKKITLECSQTMGHDKMYWYQQDPGMELHLIHYSYGVNSTEKGDLSSESTVSRIRTEHFPLTLESARPSHTSQYLCASSADEGTEAFFGQGTRLTVV.

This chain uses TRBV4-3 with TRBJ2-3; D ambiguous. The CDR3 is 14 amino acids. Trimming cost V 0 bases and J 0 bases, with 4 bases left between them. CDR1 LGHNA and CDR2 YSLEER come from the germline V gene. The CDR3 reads CASSQDLSTDTQYF. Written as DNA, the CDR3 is TGCGCCAGCAGCCAAGATTTAAGCACAGATACGCAGTATTTT.

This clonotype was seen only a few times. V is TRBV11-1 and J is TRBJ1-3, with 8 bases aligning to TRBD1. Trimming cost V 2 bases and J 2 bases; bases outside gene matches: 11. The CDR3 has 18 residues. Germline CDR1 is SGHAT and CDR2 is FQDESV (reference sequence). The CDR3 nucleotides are TGTGCCAGCAGCTTATCCTACGGACAGGGTTTTACTGGAAACACCATATATTTT. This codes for CASSLSYGQGFTGNTIYF.

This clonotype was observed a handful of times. CDR3 residues: CASSQDSGGTYNEQFF. The CDR3 nucleotides are TGCGCCAGCAGCCAAGACTCGGGAGGGACCTACAATGAGCAGTTCTTC. The genes are TRBV4-3 and TRBJ2-1; 8 bases match TRBD2. CDR1 is LGHNA and CDR2 is YSLEER in the germline V gene. The CDR3 runs to 16 residues. Trimming took 0 bases from V and 2 from J; bases not matched to a gene: 3.

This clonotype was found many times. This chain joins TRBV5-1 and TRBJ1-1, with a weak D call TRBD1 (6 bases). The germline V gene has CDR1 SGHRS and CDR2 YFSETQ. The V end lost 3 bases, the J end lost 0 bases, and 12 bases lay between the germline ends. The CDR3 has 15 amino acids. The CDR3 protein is CASSYGGGLNTEAFF. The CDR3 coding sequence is TGCGCCAGCAGCTATGGAGGGGGTTTGAACACTGAAGCTTTCTTT.

As DNA, the CDR3 is TGTGCCAGCAGTTACTCGAAGGTGTTCAATCGGTTCCATAATGGCTACACCTTC. Encoded protein: CASSYSKVFNRFHNGYTF. V usage is TRBV6-5 and J usage is TRBJ1-2; D is ambiguous. From germline, CDR1 is MNHEY and CDR2 SVGAGI. Trimming cost V 0 bases and J 6 bases, with 23 bases left between them. This CDR3 has 18 amino acids.

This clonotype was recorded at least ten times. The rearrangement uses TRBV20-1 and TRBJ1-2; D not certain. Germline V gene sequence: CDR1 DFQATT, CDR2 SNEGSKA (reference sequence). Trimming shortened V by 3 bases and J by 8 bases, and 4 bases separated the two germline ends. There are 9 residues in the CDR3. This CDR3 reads CSASLGYTF. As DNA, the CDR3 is TGCAGTGCTAGTTTAGGCTACACCTTC.

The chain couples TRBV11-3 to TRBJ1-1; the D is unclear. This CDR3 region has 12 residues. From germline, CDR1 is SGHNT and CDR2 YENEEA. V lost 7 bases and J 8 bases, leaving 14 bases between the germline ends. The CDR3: CASIGRGGEAFF. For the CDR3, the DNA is TGTGCCAGCATCGGACGTGGAGGGGAAGCTTTCTTT. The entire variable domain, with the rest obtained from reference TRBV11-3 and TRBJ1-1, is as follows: EAGVVQSPRYKIIEKKQPVAFWCNPISGHNTLYWYLQNLGQGPELLIRYENEEAVDDSQLPKDRFSAERLKGVDSTLKIQPAELGDSAVYLCASIGRGGEAFFGQGTRLTVV.

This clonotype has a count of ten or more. CDR3 DNA: TGTGCCAGCAGCGTCCGGGACAGGCCTAATGAAAAACTGTTTTTT. Its translation: CASSVRDRPNEKLFF. The genes are TRBV13 and TRBJ1-4, with TRBD1 identical over 8 bases. This CDR3 spans 15 amino acids. Germline lookup yields CDR1 PRHDT and CDR2 FYEKMQ (reference sequence). V lost 5 bases to trimming and J lost 3 bases; unmatched junction nucleotides: 5.

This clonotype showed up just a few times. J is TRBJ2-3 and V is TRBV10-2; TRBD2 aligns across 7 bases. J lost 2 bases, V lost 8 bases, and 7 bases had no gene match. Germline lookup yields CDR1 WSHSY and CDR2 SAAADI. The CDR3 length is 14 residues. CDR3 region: CASRQRDPTDTQYF. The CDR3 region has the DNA TGCGCCAGCCGGCAGCGGGACCCCACAGATACGCAGTATTTT.

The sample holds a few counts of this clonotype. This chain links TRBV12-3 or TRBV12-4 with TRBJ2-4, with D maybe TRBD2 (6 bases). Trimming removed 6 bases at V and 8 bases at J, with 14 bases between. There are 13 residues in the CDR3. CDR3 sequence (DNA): TGTGCCAGCAGCCAGGCGGGGAAGGACATTCAGTACTTC. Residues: CASSQAGKDIQYF.